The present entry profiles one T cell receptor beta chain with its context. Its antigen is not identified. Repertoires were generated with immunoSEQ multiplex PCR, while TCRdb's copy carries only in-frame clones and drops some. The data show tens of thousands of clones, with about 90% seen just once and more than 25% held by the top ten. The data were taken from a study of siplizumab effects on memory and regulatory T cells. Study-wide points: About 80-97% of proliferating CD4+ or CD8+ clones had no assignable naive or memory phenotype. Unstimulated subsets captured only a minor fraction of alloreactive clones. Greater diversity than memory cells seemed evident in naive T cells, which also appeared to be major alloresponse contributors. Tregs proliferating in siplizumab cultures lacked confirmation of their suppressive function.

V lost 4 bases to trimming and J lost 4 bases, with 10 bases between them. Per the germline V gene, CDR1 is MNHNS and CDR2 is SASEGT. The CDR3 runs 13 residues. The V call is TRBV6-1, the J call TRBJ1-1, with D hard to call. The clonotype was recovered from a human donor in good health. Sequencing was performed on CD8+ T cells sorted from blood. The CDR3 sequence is CASSAGLATEAFF. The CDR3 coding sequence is TGTGCCAGCAGTGCCGGATTAGCCACTGAAGCTTTCTTT.